This TCR beta chain emerged from a study of blood T cell repertoires in COVID-19. Generated by immunoSEQ multiplex PCR, the TCRdb table keeps only in-frame clones and is missing some. Found here are about 78,000 clones, about 89% of them singletons; the top ten hold roughly 2%. The CDR3 length is 15 residues. V was clipped by 1 base and J by 3 bases, with 12 bases between them. Germline-derived CDR1 and CDR2 are SEHNR and FQNEAQ (reference sequence). This chain connects TRBV7-9 to TRBJ2-5; D ambiguous. The sequence was obtained from a woman aged 55-70 years with acute or convalescent COVID-19. Sequencing used peripheral blood. CDR3 DNA: TGTGCCAGCAGCTTAGTCTCCAGGCATAAAGAGACCCAGTACTTC. This encodes CASSLVSRHKETQYF.